This is a list of T cell receptor beta chains from one sample in a study of blood T cell repertoires in COVID-19. The table came from immunoSEQ multiplex PCR; TCRdb's copy has only in-frame clones and leaves some out. The data contain fewer than 200,000 clones, approximately 86% of them singletons. Sample: peripheral blood. Every receptor here comes from a man aged 55 to 70 who had recovered from COVID-19. CDR3s include the opening cysteine and the closing phenylalanine or tryptophan. D genes are given only for firm matches. Part of the rows lack a size; the others show once, few, many or a class for expanded clones.

V	D	size	J	CDR3	DNA
TRBV7-9	TRBD1	few	TRBJ1-3	CASSQYGTGSPSGNTIYF	TGTGCCAGCAGCCAATACGGGACAGGAAGTCCCTCTGGAAACACCATATATTTT
TRBV11-2	NA	NA	TRBJ2-2	CASGIGDTGELFF	TGTGCCAGCGGAATCGGGGATACCGGGGAGCTGTTTTTT
TRBV29-1	TRBD2	NA	TRBJ2-3	CSAGSGSGGSDTQYF	TGCAGCGCGGGGAGTGGTAGCGGGGGGTCAGATACGCAGTATTTT
TRBV6-5	TRBD1	once	TRBJ2-7	CASRTGHGEQYF	TGTGCCAGCAGGACAGGGCACGGCGAGCAGTACTTC
TRBV2	NA	NA	TRBJ2-1	CASSEPMGTSSGNEQFF	TGTGCCAGCAGTGAACCTATGGGAACTAGTTCGGGGAATGAGCAGTTCTTC
TRBV5-5	NA	NA	TRBJ2-7	CASSTRQDEQYF	TGTGCCAGCAGCACCCGACAGGACGAGCAGTACTTC
TRBV11-3	NA	NA	TRBJ1-1	CASSDGGPNTEAFF	TGTGCCAGCTCCGACGGGGGTCCAAACACTGAAGCTTTCTTT
TRBV18	NA	NA	TRBJ2-2	CASSRTGVETGELFF	TGTGCCAGCTCCAGGACGGGGGTGGAAACCGGGGAGCTGTTTTTT
TRBV19	NA	NA	TRBJ1-2	CASTLEPGVNYGYTF	TGTGCCAGTACCCTCGAACCTGGAGTGAACTATGGCTACACCTTC
TRBV6-5	TRBD2	NA	TRBJ2-7	CASSIAGGTPAEQYF	TGTGCCAGCAGCATCGCGGGGGGGACGCCCGCCGAGCAGTACTTC
TRBV7-3	TRBD2	NA	TRBJ2-1	CASSLISSGAEQFF	TGTGCCAGCAGTCTAATTTCTAGCGGGGCTGAGCAGTTCTTC
TRBV19	NA	NA	TRBJ2-7	CASPRVTDEQYF	TGTGCCAGCCCCAGGGTTACCGACGAGCAGTACTTC
TRBV7-2	TRBD1	NA	TRBJ1-2	CASAGQGIPNYGYTF	TGTGCCAGCGCCGGACAGGGGATCCCTAACTATGGCTACACCTTC
TRBV9	NA	NA	TRBJ2-7	CASSVGPRTEMYEQYF	TGTGCCAGCAGCGTAGGTCCCCGGACAGAAATGTACGAGCAGTACTTC
TRBV5-1	TRBD1	once	TRBJ2-7	CASSRPGQSNEQYF	TGCGCCAGCAGCCGACCGGGACAGTCTAACGAGCAGTACTTC
TRBV2	TRBD2	NA	TRBJ2-3	CASSENGSGATDTQYF	TGTGCCAGCAGTGAAAATGGTAGCGGGGCGACAGATACGCAGTATTTT
TRBV18	TRBD1	few	TRBJ1-2	CASSLRDRDPKSYTF	TGTGCCAGCTCACTACGCGACAGGGACCCTAAGAGCTACACCTTC
TRBV6-5	NA	NA	TRBJ2-7	CASSYELFSYEQYF	TGTGCCAGCAGTTACGAGCTGTTCTCCTACGAGCAGTACTTC
TRBV9	TRBD1	NA	TRBJ1-2	CASSPRQGTNYGYTF	TGTGCCAGCAGCCCCCGACAGGGTACTAACTATGGCTACACCTTC
TRBV19	TRBD1	NA	TRBJ1-1	CASSDRGPERAFF	TGTGCCAGTAGTGACAGGGGACCCGAAAGAGCTTTCTTT
TRBV7-3	TRBD2	NA	TRBJ2-3	CASSFRGGDTQYF	TGTGCCAGCAGCTTCCGGGGAGGGGATACGCAGTATTTT
TRBV7-3	TRBD2	NA	TRBJ2-3	CASSPGLGADTQYF	TGTGCCAGCAGCCCAGGACTAGGGGCAGATACGCAGTATTTT
TRBV10-2	TRBD1	few	TRBJ1-6	CASSGQGAQSPLHF	TGCGCCAGCAGTGGACAGGGGGCGCAGTCTCCCCTCCACTTT
TRBV18	NA	NA	TRBJ1-3	CASSPAGDRRSSGNTIYF	TGTGCCAGCTCACCAGCGGGAGACAGGAGGAGCTCTGGAAACACCATATATTTT
TRBV7-9	NA	NA	TRBJ1-1	CASSLVGQATTEAFF	TGTGCCAGCAGCTTAGTAGGCCAGGCGACCACTGAAGCTTTCTTT
TRBV5-1	NA	NA	TRBJ2-3	CASAESSSTDTQYF	TGCGCCAGCGCGGAAAGTAGTAGCACAGATACGCAGTATTTT
TRBV13	TRBD2	NA	TRBJ2-7	CASSRGAGRSYEQYF	TGTGCCAGCAGCCGAGGCGCCGGGAGGAGTTACGAGCAGTACTTC
TRBV7-8	TRBD2	NA	TRBJ2-3	CASSSLIAGSTDTQYF	TGTGCCAGCAGCTCCCTGATAGCGGGGTCCACAGATACGCAGTATTTT
TRBV11-2	TRBD1	once	TRBJ1-2	CASSLVGTGDGYTF	TGTGCCAGCAGCTTAGTCGGGACAGGGGATGGCTACACCTTC
TRBV18	NA	NA	TRBJ2-2	CASSPYRRTTRENTGELFF	TGTGCCAGCTCACCCTACCGTCGAACAACCAGGGAGAACACCGGGGAGCTGTTTTTT
TRBV20-1	TRBD2	NA	TRBJ2-2	CSASDLGGADTGELFF	TGCAGTGCTAGTGATCTCGGGGGGGCGGATACCGGGGAGCTGTTTTTT
TRBV19	TRBD1	once	TRBJ1-5	CASGGGQGRPYQPQHF	TGTGCCAGTGGAGGGGGACAGGGGCGCCCGTATCAGCCCCAGCATTTT
TRBV24-1	NA	once	TRBJ2-3	CATSVPTGLLGDTQYF	TGTGCCACCAGTGTCCCGACAGGCCTTCTCGGGGATACGCAGTATTTT
TRBV9	NA	NA	TRBJ1-2	CASSVENRDHGYTF	TGTGCCAGCAGCGTAGAGAACAGGGACCATGGCTACACCTTC
TRBV7-3	NA	NA	TRBJ2-2	CASSLNGVSGELFF	TGTGCCAGCAGCTTAAACGGGGTCTCCGGGGAGCTGTTTTTT
TRBV18	TRBD1	NA	TRBJ1-2	CASSPGQGSPGSYGYTF	TGTGCCAGCTCGCCCGGACAGGGCTCCCCCGGATCCTATGGCTACACCTTC
TRBV5-1	TRBD2	NA	TRBJ2-3	CASSPGLAVEVDTQYF	TGCGCCAGCAGCCCGGGACTAGCGGTCGAGGTAGATACGCAGTATTTT
TRBV7-3	TRBD1	NA	TRBJ1-5	CASSLTGQPNQPQHF	TGTGCCAGCAGCTTAACGGGACAGCCGAATCAGCCCCAGCATTTT
TRBV30	NA	NA	TRBJ1-6	CAWSKGQGNSPLHF	TGTGCCTGGAGTAAAGGGCAGGGGAATTCACCCCTCCACTTT
TRBV3-1/TRBV3-2	NA	once	TRBJ1-1	CASSYWANTEAFF	TGTGCCAGCAGCTACTGGGCGAACACTGAAGCTTTCTTT
TRBV13	NA	NA	TRBJ1-1	CASSVAAGDWAFF	TGTGCCAGCAGCGTCGCGGCCGGCGACTGGGCTTTCTTT
TRBV29-1	TRBD1	NA	TRBJ2-3	CSVSDHRGSTDTQYF	TGCAGCGTTTCTGACCACAGGGGTAGCACAGATACGCAGTATTTT
TRBV7-2	TRBD1	NA	TRBJ2-2	CASSLMGQGVNTGELFF	TGTGCCAGCAGCCTCATGGGACAGGGCGTAAACACCGGGGAGCTGTTTTTT
TRBV5-1	TRBD2	few	TRBJ2-2	CASSLKRTGGNTGELFF	TGCGCCAGCAGCCTTAAACGGACGGGGGGGAACACCGGGGAGCTGTTTTTT
TRBV5-4	TRBD2	NA	TRBJ2-3	CASSPIAGGPTNTQYF	TGTGCCAGCAGCCCTATAGCGGGGGGGCCCACTAATACGCAGTATTTT
TRBV18	TRBD1	NA	TRBJ2-1	CASSPPTGGRNEQFF	TGTGCCAGCTCACCACCAACAGGGGGCAGGAATGAGCAGTTCTTC
TRBV30	TRBD1	NA	TRBJ2-3	CAYVQGTDTQYF	TGTGCCTACGTACAGGGGACAGATACGCAGTATTTT
TRBV4-1	TRBD1	NA	TRBJ2-2	CASSPGGNGELFF	TGCGCCAGCAGCCCAGGGGGAAACGGGGAGCTGTTTTTT
TRBV5-1	TRBD1	NA	TRBJ2-7	CASSLVSGQGSGQYF	TGCGCCAGCAGCTTGGTATCGGGACAGGGGAGTGGGCAGTACTTC